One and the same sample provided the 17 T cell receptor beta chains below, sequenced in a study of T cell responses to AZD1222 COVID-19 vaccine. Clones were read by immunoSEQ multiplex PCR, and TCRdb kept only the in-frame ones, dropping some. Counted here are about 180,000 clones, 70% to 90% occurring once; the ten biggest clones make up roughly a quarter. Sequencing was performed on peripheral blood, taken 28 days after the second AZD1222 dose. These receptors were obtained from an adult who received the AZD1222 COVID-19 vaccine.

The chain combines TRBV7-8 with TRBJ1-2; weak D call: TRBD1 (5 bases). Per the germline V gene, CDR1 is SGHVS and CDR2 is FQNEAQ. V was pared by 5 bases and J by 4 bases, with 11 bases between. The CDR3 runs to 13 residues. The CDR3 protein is CASSRGVGYGYTF. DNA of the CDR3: TGTGCCAGCAGCCGAGGGGTCGGCTATGGCTACACCTTC.

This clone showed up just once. CDR3 loop: CASSQVGVTSYNEQFF. The CDR3 nucleotides are TGCGCCAGCAGCCAAGTGGGGGTAACCTCCTACAATGAGCAGTTCTTC. The chain carries TRBV4-1 and TRBJ2-1; either TRBD1 or TRBD2 may supply D (5 bases each). Trimming took off 1 base at V and 0 bases at J, with 10 bases between the two ends. The CDR3 extends over 16 amino acids. CDR1 is MGHRA and CDR2 is YSYEKL in the germline V gene.

The DNA of the CDR3 is TGTGCCAGCAGCTTGGGGGGTAGTAGCTATGGCTACACCTTC. The encoded protein is CASSLGGSSYGYTF. The chain uses TRBV7-2 and TRBJ1-2; TRBD1 might be the D (5 bases). Trimming removed 3 bases from V and 4 bases from J, with 12 bases in between. Germline values: CDR1 SGHTA, CDR2 FQGNSA. This CDR3 is built from 14 residues.

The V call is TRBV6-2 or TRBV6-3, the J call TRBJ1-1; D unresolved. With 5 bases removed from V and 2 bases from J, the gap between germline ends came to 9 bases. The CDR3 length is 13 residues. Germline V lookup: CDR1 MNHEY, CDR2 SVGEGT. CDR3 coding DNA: TGTGCCAGCAGTCCGACACAAAACACTGAAGCTTTCTTT. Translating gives CASSPTQNTEAFF.

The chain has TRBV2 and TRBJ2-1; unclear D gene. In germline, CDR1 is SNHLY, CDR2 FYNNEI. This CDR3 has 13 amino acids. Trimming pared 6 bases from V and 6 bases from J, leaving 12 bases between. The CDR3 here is CASRVLLGNEQFF. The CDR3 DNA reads TGTGCCAGCAGGGTTCTACTGGGCAATGAGCAGTTCTTC.

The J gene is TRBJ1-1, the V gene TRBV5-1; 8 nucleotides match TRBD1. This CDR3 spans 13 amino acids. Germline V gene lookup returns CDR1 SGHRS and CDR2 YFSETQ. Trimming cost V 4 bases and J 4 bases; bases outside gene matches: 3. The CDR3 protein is CASSTGQGTEAFF. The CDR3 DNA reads TGCGCCAGCAGCACCGGACAGGGCACTGAAGCTTTCTTT.

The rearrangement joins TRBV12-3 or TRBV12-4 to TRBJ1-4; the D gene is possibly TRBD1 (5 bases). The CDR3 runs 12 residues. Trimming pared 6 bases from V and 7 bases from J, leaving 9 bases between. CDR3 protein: CASSPDSEKLFF. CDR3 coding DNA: TGTGCCAGCAGCCCCGACAGTGAAAAACTGTTTTTT.

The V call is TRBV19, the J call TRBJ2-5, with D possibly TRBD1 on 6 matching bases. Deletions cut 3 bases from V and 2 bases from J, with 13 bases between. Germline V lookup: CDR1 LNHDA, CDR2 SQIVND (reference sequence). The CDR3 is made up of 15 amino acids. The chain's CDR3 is CASSISRTAQETQYF. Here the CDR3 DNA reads TGTGCCAGTAGTATCTCCCGGACAGCTCAAGAGACCCAGTACTTC.

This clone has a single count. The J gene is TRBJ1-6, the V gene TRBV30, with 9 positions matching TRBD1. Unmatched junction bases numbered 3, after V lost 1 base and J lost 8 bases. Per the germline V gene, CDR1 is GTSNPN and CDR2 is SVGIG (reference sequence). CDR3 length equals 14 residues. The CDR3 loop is CAWSAGTGYSPLHF. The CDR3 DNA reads TGTGCCTGGAGTGCCGGGACAGGGTATTCACCCCTCCACTTT.

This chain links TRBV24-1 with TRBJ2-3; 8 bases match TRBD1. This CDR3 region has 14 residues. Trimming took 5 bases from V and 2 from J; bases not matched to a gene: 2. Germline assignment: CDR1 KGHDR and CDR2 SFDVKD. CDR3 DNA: TGTGCCACCAGTGGGGACAGGAACACAGATACGCAGTATTTT. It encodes CATSGDRNTDTQYF.

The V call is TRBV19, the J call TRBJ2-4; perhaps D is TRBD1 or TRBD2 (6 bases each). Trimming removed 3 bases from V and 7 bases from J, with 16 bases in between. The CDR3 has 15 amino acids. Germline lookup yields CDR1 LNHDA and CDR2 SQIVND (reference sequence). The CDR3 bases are TGTGCCAGTAGTATTGGGCAGGGGAGGATGAACATTCAGTACTTC. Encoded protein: CASSIGQGRMNIQYF.

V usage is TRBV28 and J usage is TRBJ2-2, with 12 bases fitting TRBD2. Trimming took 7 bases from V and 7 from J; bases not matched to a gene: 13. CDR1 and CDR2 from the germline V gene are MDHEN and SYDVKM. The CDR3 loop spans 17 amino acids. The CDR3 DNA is TGTGCCAGCACTAGACCCCCCGGACTAGCGGGGAGCGGGGAGCTGTTTTTT. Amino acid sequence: CASTRPPGLAGSGELFF.

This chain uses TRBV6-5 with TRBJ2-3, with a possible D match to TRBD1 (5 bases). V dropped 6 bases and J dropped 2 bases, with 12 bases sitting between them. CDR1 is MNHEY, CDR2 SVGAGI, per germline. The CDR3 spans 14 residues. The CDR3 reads CASRDTWYTDTQYF. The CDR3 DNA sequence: TGTGCCAGCAGGGACACATGGTACACAGATACGCAGTATTTT.

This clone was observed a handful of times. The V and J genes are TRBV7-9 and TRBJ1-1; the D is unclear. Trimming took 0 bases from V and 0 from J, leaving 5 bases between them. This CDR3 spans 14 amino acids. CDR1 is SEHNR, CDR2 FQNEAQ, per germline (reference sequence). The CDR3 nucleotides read TGTGCCAGCAGCTTAGCAGGCATGAACACTGAAGCTTTCTTT. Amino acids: CASSLAGMNTEAFF.

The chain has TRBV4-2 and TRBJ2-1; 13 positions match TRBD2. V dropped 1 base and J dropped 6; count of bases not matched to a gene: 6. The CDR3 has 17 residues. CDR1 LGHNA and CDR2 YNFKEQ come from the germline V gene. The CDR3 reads CASSQASLAGGPNEQFF. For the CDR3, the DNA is TGTGCCAGCAGCCAAGCCTCACTAGCGGGAGGGCCCAATGAGCAGTTCTTC.

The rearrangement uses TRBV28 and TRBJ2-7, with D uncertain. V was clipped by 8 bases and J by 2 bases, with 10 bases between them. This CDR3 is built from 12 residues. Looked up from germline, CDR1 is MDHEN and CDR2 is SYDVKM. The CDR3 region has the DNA TGTGCCAGCGGACCTCGGCCCTACGAGCAGTACTTC. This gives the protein CASGPRPYEQYF.

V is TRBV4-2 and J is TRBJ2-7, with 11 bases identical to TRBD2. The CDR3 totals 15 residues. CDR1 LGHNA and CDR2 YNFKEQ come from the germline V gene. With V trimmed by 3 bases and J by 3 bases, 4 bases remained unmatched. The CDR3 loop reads CASSQTSGDLYEQYF. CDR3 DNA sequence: TGTGCCAGCAGCCAGACTAGCGGGGATCTCTACGAGCAGTACTTC.